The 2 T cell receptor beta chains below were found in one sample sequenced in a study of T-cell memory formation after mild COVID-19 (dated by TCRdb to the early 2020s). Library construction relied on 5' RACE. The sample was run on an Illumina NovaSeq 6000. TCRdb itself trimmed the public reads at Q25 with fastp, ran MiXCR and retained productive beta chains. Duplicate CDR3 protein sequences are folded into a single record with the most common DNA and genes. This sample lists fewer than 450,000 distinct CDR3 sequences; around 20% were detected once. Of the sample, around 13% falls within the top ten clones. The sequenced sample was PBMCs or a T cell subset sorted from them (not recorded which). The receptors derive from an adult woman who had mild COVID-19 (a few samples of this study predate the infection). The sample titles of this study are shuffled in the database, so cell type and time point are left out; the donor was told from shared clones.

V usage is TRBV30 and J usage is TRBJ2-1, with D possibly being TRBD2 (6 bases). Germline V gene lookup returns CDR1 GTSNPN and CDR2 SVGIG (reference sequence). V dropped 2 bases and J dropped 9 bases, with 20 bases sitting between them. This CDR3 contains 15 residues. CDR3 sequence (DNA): TGTGCCTGGAGTCTCTGGTCGGGCGGGGAACCTGAGCAGTTCTTC. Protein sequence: CAWSLWSGGEPEQFF.

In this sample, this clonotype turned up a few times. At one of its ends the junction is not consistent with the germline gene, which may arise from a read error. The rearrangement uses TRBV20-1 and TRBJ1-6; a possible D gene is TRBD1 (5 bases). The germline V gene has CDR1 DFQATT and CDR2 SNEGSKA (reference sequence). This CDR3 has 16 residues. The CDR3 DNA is TGCAGTGCCGCCGGAGGACACGGCCTCTATAACTCACCCCTCCACTTT. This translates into CSAAGGHGLYNSPLHF.